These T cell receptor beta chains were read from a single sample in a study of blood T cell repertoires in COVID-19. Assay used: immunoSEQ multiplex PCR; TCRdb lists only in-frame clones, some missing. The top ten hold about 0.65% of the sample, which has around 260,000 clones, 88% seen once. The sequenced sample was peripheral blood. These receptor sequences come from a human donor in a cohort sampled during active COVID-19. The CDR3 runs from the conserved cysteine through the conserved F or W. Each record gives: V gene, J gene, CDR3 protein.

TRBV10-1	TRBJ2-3	CASSESLASGLDTQYF
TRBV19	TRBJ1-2	CASSRWRALYGYTF
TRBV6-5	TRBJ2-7	CASTSGTYEQYF
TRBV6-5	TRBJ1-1	CAGTGYGEAFF
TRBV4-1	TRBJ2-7	CASSQVPQGHEQYF
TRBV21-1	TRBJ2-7	CASSTKTAGGCEQYF
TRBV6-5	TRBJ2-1	CASRGTSRGFEQFF
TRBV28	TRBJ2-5	CASSRLAGETQYF
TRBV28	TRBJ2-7	CASSESGGQGIYEQYF
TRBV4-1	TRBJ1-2	CASSQGTGVIENGYTF
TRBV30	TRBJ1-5	CAWSHYIMRQAPDQPQHF
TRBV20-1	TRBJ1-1	CSAKYTEAFF
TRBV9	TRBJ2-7	CASSVGPSLSYEQYF
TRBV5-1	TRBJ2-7	CASSVWDSPYEQYF
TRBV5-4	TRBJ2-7	CASSPGQASSYEQYF
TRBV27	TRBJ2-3	CASSPKQGAREDTQYF
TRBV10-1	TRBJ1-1	CASPRGSTEAFF
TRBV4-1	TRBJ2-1	CASSHSGGGQNNEQFF
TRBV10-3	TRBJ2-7	CATGGSSYEQYF
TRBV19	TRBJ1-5	CASSIDLSNYRVYQGGLSNQPQHF
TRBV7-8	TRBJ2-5	CASSLREETQYF
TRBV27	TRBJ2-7	CASTNRGLYEQYF